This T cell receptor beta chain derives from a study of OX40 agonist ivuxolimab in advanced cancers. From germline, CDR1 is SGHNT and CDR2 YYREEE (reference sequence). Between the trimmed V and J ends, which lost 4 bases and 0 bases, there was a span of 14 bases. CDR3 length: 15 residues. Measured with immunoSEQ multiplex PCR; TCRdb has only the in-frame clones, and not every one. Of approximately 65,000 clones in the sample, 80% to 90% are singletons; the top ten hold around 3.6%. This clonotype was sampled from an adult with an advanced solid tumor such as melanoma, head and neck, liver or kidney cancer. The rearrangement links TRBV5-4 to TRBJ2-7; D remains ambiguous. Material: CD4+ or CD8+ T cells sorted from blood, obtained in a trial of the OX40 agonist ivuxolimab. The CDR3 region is CASSQEWQSSYEQYF. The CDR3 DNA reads TGTGCCAGCAGCCAAGAGTGGCAGAGCTCCTACGAGCAGTACTTC. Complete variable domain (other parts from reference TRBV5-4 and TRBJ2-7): ETGVTQSPTHLIKTRGQQVTLRCSSQSGHNTVSWYQQALGQGPQFIFQYYREEENGRGNFPPRFSGLQFPNYSSELNVNALELDDSALYLCASSQEWQSSYEQYFGPGTRLTVT.